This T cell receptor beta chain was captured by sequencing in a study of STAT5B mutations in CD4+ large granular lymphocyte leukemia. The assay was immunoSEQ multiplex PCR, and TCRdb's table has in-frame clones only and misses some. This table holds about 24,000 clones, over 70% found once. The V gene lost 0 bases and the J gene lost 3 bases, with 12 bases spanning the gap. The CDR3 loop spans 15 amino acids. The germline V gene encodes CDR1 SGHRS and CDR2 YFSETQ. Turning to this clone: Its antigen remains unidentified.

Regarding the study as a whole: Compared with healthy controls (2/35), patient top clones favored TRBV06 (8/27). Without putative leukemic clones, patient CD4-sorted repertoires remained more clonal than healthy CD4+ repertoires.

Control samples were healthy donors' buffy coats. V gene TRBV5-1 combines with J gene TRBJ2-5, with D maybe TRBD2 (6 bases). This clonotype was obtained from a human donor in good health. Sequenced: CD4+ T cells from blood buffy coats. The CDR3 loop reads CASSLEVGGEETQYF. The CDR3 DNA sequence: TGCGCCAGCAGCTTGGAGGTCGGGGGTGAAGAGACCCAGTACTTC.